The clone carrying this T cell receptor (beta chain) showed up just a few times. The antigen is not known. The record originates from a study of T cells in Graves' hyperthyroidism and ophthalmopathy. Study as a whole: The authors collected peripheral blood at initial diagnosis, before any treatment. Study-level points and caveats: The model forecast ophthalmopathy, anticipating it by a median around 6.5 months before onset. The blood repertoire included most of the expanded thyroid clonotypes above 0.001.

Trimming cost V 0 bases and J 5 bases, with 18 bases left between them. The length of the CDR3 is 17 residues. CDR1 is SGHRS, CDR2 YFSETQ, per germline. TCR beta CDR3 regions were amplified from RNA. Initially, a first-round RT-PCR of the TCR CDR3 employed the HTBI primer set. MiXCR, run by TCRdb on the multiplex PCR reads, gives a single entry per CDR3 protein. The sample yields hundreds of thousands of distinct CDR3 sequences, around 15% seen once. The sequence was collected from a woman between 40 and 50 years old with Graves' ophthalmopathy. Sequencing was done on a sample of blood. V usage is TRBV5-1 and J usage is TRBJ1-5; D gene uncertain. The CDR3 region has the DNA TGCGCCAGCAGCTTGGCCGATCTTATAGGGTGGGATCAGCCCCAGCATTTT. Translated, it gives CASSLADLIGWDQPQHF. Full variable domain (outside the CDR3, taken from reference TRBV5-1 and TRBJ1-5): KAGVTQTPRYLIKTRGQQVTLSCSPISGHRSVSWYQQTPGQGLQFLFEYFSETQRNKGNFPGRFSGRQFSNSRSEMNVSTLELGDSALYLCASSLADLIGWDQPQHFGDGTRLSIL.